The text below deals with one T cell receptor beta chain. The protocol was immunoSEQ multiplex PCR, while the TCRdb copy is restricted to in-frame clones and leaves out a portion. The table lists some 2,500,000 clones, roughly 93% of them singletons. The CDR3 contains 15 residues. The data are from a study of shared clonotypes between healthy human individuals. The TCR was taken from a man younger than 35 in good health. Some clones in this sample may be carry-over from other donors' samples. The rearrangement uses TRBV12-1 and TRBJ2-7; TRBD2 reflects the table's D call only, with no check against the DNA. TRBV12-1 is a pseudogene. The sequenced sample consisted of naive CD4+ T cells from PBMCs. The subset is: CD45RA+ positively selected. The CDR3 spells CASREDSSGSDEQYF. Here the CDR3 DNA reads TGTGCCAGCAGGGAAGACTCTAGCGGGAGTGACGAGCAGTACTTC.